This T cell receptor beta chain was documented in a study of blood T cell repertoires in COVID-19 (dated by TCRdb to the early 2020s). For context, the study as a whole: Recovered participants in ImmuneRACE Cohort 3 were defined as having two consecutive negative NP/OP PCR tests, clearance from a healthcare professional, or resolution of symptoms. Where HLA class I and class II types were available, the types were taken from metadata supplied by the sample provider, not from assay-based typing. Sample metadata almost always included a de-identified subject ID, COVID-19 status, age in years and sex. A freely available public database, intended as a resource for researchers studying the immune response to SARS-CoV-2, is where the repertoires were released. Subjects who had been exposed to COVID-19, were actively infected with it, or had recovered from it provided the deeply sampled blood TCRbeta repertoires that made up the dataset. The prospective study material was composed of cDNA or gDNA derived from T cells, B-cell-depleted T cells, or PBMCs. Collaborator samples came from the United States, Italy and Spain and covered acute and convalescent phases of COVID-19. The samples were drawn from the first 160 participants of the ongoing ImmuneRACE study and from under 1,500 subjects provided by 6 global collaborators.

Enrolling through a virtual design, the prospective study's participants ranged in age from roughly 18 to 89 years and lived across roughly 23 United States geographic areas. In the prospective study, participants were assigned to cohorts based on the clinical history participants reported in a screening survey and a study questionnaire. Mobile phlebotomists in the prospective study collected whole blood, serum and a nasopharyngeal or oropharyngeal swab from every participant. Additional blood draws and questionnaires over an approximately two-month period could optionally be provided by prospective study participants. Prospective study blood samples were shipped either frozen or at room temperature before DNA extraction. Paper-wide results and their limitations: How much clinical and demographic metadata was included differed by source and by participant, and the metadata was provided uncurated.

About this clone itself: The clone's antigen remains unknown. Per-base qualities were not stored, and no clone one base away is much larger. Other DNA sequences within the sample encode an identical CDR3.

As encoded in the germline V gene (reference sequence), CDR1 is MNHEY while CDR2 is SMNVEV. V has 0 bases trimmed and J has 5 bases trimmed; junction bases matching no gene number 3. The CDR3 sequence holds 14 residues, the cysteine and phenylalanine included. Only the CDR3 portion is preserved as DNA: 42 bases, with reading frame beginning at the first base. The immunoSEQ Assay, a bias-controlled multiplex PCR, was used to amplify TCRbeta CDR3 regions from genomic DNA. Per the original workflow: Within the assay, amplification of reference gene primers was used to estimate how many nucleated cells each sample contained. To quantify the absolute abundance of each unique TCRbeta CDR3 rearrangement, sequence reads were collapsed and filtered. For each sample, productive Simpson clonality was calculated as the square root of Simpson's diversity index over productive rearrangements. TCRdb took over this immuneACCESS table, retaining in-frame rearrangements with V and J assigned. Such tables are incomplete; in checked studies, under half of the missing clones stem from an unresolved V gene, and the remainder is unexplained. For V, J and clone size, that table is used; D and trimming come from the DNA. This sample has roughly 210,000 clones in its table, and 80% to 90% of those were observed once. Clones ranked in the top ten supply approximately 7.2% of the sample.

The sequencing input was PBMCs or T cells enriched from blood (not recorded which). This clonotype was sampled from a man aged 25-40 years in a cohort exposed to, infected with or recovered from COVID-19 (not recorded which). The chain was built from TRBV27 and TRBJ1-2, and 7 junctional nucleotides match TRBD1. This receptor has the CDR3 CASSLSTGEYGYTF. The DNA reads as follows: TGTGCCAGCAGTTTATCAACAGGGGAGTATGGCTACACCTTC.